Each of the 6 T cell receptor beta chains below was sequenced from the same sample in a study of T cells after yellow fever vaccination. Each CDR3 protein gets one entry after TCRdb re-called the 5' RACE reads with MiXCR. The sample lists about 170,000 distinct CDR3 sequences, around 10% seen once, with 36% in the top ten. This specimen consisted of CD8+ T cells sorted from PBMCs, obtained 15 days after the yellow fever booster vaccination. The receptors shown here come from a man aged 18 to 29 who received the YFV17D yellow fever vaccine.

The J gene is TRBJ2-7, the V gene TRBV27; TRBD1 matches 8 bases. Germline V gene data show CDR1 as MNHEY and CDR2 as SMNVEV (reference sequence). This CDR3 contains 13 residues. V shed 4 bases, J shed 5 bases, and the junction held 4 bases outside the gene matches. Here the CDR3 DNA reads TGTGCCAGCAGTTACAGGGGGAACCACGAGCAGTACTTC. Translating gives CASSYRGNHEQYF.

The chain joins TRBV6-6 to TRBJ2-7, with 8 bases fitting TRBD1. Unmatched junction bases numbered 9, after V lost 6 bases and J lost 2 bases. The CDR3 runs to 15 residues. Looked up from germline, CDR1 is MNHNY and CDR2 is SVGAGI (reference sequence). The DNA of the CDR3 is TGTGCCAGCAGCCAAATTAGGGGACAGGCCTACGAGCAGTACTTC. Protein sequence: CASSQIRGQAYEQYF.

This chain joins TRBV5-1 and TRBJ1-3; the D gene is possibly TRBD1 (6 bases). Germline V gene sequence: CDR1 SGHRS, CDR2 YFSETQ. The V end was cut by 4 bases, the J end by 2 bases, with 16 bases between. The CDR3 is 16 residues long. In DNA form, the CDR3 reads TGCGCCAGCAGCCCGGGCCCGGCAGGGGCTGGAAACACCATATATTTT. Translating it yields CASSPGPAGAGNTIYF.

A few counts support this clonotype. V is TRBV28 and J is TRBJ2-1; no definite D call. Germline values: CDR1 MDHEN, CDR2 SYDVKM. Trimming removed 6 bases at V and 3 bases at J, with 15 bases between. The CDR3 is 15 residues long. This CDR3 reads CASRNTPRHYNEQFF. CDR3 coding DNA: TGTGCCAGCAGAAATACTCCCAGGCACTACAATGAGCAGTTCTTC. The whole variable domain, filled in from reference TRBV28 and TRBJ2-1, reads DVKVTQSSRYLVKRTGEKVFLECVQDMDHENMFWYRQDPGLGLRLIYFSYDVKMKEKGDIPEGYSVSREKKERFSLILESASTNQTSMYLCASRNTPRHYNEQFFGPGTRLTVL.

The chain recombines TRBV28 with TRBJ2-2, with D maybe TRBD1 (6 bases). Trimming left V 6 bases short and J 6 bases short, with 17 bases between. Germline V gene lookup returns CDR1 MDHEN and CDR2 SYDVKM. The CDR3 has 15 amino acids. The CDR3 bases are TGTGCCAGCAGGACTTCAAACAGGGTTTCCGGGGAGCTGTTTTTT. Translated: CASRTSNRVSGELFF.

The chain uses TRBV6-6 and TRBJ1-2; the D is unclear. CDR1 is MNHNY, CDR2 SVGAGI, per germline (reference sequence). CDR3 length: 15 residues. V was trimmed by 4 bases and J by 5 bases, leaving 17 bases between them. In nucleotides, the CDR3 is TGTGCCAGCAGTTCTGCGGTTATCACTACTTATGGCTACACCTTC. Amino acid sequence: CASSSAVITTYGYTF.